This T cell receptor beta chain was captured in a study of blood T cell repertoires in COVID-19 (dated by TCRdb to the early 2020s). With regard to the full study: Samples covering the acute and convalescent phases of COVID-19 were provided by collaborators in the United States, Italy and Spain. A freely available public database, intended as a resource for researchers studying the immune response to SARS-CoV-2, is where the repertoires were released. A de-identified subject ID, COVID-19 status, age in years and sex were almost always included in the sample metadata. Subjects who had been exposed to COVID-19, were actively infected with it, or had recovered from it provided the deeply sampled blood TCRbeta repertoires that made up the dataset. Samples were obtained from the ongoing ImmuneRACE study (first 160 participants) and from over a thousand subjects provided by 6 global collaborators. The material from the prospective study consisted of cDNA or gDNA derived from T cells, B-cell-depleted T cells, or PBMCs. Where HLA class I and class II types were available, the types were taken from metadata supplied by the sample provider, not from assay-based typing.

This clone was detected once. It has no known antigen specificity. No base quality values were provided; no much bigger clone lies one nucleotide off. The immunoSEQ Assay, a bias-controlled multiplex PCR, was used to amplify TCRbeta CDR3 regions from genomic DNA. The original methods were these. The number of nucleated cells in each sample was estimated by amplification of reference gene primers within the assay. To quantify the absolute abundance of each unique TCRbeta CDR3 rearrangement, sequence reads were collapsed and filtered. For each sample, productive Simpson clonality was calculated as the square root of Simpson's diversity index across productive rearrangements. TCRdb took this table from immuneACCESS and kept in-frame rearrangements with V and J called. Such tables lack part of the clones; where checked against another copy, unresolved V genes explain under half of the gap, and the rest is unexplained. The V and J calls and clone size are taken from that table; D and trimming were inferred from the DNA. For this sample the table gives around 150,000 clones, of which around 73% were detected only once. The ten largest make up over 9.5% of the sample.

Taken from cysteine to phenylalanine, the CDR3 has 13 residues. Just the 39-base CDR3 DNA is kept, in frame starting at base 1. The germline V gene specifies MDHEN as CDR1 and SYDVKM as CDR2. V is cut by 7 bases and J by 1 base, and the space between the germline ends is 11 bases. Study-level results and caveats: How much clinical and demographic metadata was included differed by source and by participant, and the metadata was provided uncurated.

Another Seattle source contributed samples from volunteer blood donors who had recovered from COVID-19. The collaborating institutions used their own protocols to collect whole blood in K2EDTA tubes. Collaborator samples were shipped for TCRbeta analysis as frozen whole blood, isolated PBMCs, or DNA extracted from either sample type. Recombination linked TRBV28 to TRBJ2-7; too little of a D gene remains to name it. Sequencing was done on a sample of peripheral blood. The receptor was derived from a man between 60 and 75 years old who had recovered from COVID-19. The CDR3 protein: CASTPPQSYEQYF. The DNA reads as follows: TGTGCCAGCACCCCCCCCCAGTCCTACGAGCAGTACTTC.